This T cell receptor (beta chain) was recovered during a study of PD-L1 blockade in urothelial cancer. As for the study in general: Patients commenced intravenous atezolizumab, 1,200 mg every 3 weeks, around 2014. Male sex and bladder-origin urothelial cancer characterized about 90% of the 29 patients. Analyses used blood from 3 weeks (second dose) and 6 weeks after treatment start. T cells were recovered from blood samples at a median of approximately 150,000.

This clone has just a few counts. Germline loops: CDR1 LNHNV, CDR2 YYDKDF (reference sequence). The CDR3 is 18 amino acids. V lost 0 bases, J lost 0 bases, and 15 bases lay in between. Some clones are missing from TCRdb's copy, which holds only in-frame ones; the method was immunoSEQ multiplex PCR. Of approximately 24,000 clones in the sample, 86% were seen once. The input for sequencing was PBMCs, taken around atezolizumab (anti-PD-L1) treatment. V usage is TRBV15 and J usage is TRBJ1-5; D is perhaps TRBD1 (6 bases). This receptor was taken from a man aged 60 to 75 with urothelial cancer. CDR3 protein: CATSRDWGGGNSNQPQHF. CDR3 nucleotides: TGTGCCACCAGCAGAGATTGGGGAGGGGGAAATAGCAATCAGCCCCAGCATTTT.